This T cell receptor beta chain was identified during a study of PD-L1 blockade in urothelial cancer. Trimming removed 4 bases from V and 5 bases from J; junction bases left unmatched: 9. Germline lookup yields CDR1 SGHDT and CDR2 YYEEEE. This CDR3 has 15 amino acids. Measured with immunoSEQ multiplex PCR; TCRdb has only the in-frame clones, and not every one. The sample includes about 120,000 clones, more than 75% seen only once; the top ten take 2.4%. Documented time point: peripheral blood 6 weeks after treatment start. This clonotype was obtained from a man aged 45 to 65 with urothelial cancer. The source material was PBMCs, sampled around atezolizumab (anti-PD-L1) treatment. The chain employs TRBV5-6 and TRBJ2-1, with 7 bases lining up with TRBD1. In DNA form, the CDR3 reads TGTGCCAGCAGCCGCCCAGGACAGGAGCACAATGAGCAGTTCTTC. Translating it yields CASSRPGQEHNEQFF.